The clone carrying this T cell receptor beta chain was seen just once. The antigen remains unidentified. The V gene's germline CDR1 is SNHLY and CDR2 FYNNEI. This CDR3 is 13 amino acids long. V was cut by 6 bases and J by 0 bases, with 8 bases left in between. The data stem from a study of T cells in localized non-small cell lung cancer. Findings and limits, study-wide: Among the top 100 tumor clones, a median about 57 appeared in adjacent lung. Elevated blood T cell density was associated with longer overall survival. Of the tissues analyzed, uninvolved adjacent lung showed maximal T cell clonality, greater than tumor. Because only a single region of the tumor was sequenced, heterogeneity remains possible.

The repertoire was sequenced with immunoSEQ multiplex PCR; TCRdb's copy has only in-frame clones and lacks some. The data show some 19,000 clones, with over 80% seen just once and less than 5% held by the top ten. The TCR was taken from a male donor aged 60 or over with stage I squamous cell lung carcinoma. The V gene is TRBV2, the J gene TRBJ1-1; a weak D match, TRBD1 (6 bases). The sample in question was peripheral blood, obtained before any cancer treatment. Written as DNA, the CDR3 is TGTGCCAGCAGACAGGGATTGAACACTGAAGCTTTCTTT. Protein: CASRQGLNTEAFF.